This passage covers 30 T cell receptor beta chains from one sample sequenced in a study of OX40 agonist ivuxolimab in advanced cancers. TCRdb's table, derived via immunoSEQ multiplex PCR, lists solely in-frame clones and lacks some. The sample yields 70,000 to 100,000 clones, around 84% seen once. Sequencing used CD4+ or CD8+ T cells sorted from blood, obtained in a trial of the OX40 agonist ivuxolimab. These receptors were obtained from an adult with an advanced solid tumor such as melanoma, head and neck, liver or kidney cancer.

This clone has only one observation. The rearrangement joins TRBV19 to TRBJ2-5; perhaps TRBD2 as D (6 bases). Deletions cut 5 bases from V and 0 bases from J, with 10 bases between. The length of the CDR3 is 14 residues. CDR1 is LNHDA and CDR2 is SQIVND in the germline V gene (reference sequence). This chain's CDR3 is CASSLGLYQETQYF. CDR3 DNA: TGTGCCAGTAGTTTAGGACTATACCAAGAGACCCAGTACTTC. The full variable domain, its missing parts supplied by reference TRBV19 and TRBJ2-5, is DGGITQSPKYLFRKEGQNVTLSCEQNLNHDAMYWYRQDPGQGLRLIYYSQIVNDFQKGDIAEGYSVSREKKESFPLTVTSAQKNPTAFYLCASSLGLYQETQYFGPGTRLLVL.

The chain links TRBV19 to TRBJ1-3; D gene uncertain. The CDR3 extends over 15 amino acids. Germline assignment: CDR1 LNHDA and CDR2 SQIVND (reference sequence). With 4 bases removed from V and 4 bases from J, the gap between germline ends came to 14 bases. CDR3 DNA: TGTGCCAGTAGTACCCAGGCGAATACCGGAAACACCATATATTTT. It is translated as CASSTQANTGNTIYF.

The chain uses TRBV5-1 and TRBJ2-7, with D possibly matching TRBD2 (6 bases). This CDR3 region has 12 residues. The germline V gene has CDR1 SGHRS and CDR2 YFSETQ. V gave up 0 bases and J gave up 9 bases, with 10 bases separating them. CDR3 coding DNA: TGCGCCAGCAGCTTGGAAGCGGGCCGGCAGTACTTC. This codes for CASSLEAGRQYF.

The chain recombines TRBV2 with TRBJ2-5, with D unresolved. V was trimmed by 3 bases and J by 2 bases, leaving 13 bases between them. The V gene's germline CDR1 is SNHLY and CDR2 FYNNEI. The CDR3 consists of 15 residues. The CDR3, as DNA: TGTGCCAGCAGTGACCCTAATGAGAGACAAGAGACCCAGTACTTC. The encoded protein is CASSDPNERQETQYF. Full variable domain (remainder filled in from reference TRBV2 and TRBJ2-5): EPEVTQTPSHQVTQMGQEVILRCVPISNHLYFYWYRQILGQKVEFLVSFYNNEISEKSEIFDDQFSVERPDGSNFTLKIRSTKLEDSAMYFCASSDPNERQETQYFGPGTRLLVL.

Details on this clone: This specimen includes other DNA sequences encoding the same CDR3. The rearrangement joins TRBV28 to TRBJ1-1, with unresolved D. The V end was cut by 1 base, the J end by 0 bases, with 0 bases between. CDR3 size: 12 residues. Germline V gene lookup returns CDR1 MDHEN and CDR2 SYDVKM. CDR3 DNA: TGTGCCAGCAGTTTATTGAACACTGAAGCTTTCTTT. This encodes CASSLLNTEAFF.

The CDR3 here is CATSRALAGNTDTQYF. CDR3 sequence (DNA): TGTGCCACCAGCAGAGCGCTAGCGGGAAACACAGATACGCAGTATTTT. This chain connects TRBV15 to TRBJ2-3; 9 nucleotides agree with TRBD2. J was trimmed by 2 bases and V by 1 base; bases with no gene match: 4. This CDR3 has 16 residues. Germline V gene data show CDR1 as LNHNV and CDR2 as YYDKDF (reference sequence).

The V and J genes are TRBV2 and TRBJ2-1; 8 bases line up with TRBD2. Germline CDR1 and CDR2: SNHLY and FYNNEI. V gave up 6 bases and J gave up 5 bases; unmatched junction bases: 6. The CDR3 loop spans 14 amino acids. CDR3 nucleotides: TGTGCCAGCAGGCCGGGACTAGGTCACAATGAGCAGTTCTTC. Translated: CASRPGLGHNEQFF.

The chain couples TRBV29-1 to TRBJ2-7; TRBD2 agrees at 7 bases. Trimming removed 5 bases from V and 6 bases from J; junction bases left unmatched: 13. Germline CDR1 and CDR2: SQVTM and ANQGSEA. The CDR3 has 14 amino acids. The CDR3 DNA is TGCAGCGTTTTGTTTTGGACTAGTAAACCCGAGCAGTACTTC. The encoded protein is CSVLFWTSKPEQYF.

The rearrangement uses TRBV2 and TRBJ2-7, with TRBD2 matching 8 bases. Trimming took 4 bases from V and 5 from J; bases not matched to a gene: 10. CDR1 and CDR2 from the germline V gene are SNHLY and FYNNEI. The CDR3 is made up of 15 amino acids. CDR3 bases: TGTGCCAGCAGTGTAAATCAAGCGGGAGCCAACGAGCAGTACTTC. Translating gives CASSVNQAGANEQYF.

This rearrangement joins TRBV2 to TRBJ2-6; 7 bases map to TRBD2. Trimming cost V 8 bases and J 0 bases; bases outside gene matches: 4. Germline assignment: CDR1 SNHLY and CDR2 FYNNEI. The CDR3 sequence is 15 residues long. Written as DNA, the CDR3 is TGTGCCAGCGGGCGGGAGAGCTCTGGGGCCAACGTCCTGACTTTC. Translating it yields CASGRESSGANVLTF.

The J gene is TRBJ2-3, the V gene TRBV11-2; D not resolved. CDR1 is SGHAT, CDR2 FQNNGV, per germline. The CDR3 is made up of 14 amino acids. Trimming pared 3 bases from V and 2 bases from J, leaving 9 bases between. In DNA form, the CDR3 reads TGTGCCAGCAGCTTTGGTGGGGTCACAGATACGCAGTATTTT. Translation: CASSFGGVTDTQYF.

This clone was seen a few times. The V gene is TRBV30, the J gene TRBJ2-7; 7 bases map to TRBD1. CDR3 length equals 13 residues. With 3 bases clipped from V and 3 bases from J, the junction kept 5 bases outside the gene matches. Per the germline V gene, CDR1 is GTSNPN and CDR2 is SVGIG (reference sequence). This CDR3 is CAWSKTGLYEQYF. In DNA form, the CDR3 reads TGTGCCTGGAGCAAGACAGGGCTCTACGAGCAGTACTTC.

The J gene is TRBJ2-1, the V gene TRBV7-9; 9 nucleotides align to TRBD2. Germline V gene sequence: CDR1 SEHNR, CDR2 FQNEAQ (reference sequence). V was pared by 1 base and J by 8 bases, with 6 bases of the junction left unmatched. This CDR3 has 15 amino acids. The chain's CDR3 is CASSLGVAGAHEQFF. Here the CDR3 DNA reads TGTGCCAGCAGCTTAGGAGTAGCGGGAGCTCATGAGCAGTTCTTC.

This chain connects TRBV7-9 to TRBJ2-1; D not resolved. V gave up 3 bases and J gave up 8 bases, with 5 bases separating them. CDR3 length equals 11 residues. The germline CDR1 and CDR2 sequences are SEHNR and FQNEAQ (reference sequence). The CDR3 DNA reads TGTGCCAGCAGCTTCCGGGATGAGCAGTTCTTC. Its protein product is CASSFRDEQFF.

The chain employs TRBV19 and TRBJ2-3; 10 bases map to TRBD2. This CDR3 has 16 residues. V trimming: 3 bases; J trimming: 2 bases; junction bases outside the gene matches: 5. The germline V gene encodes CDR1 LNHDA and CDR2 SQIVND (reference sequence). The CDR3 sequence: CASSMRTSGLTDTQYF. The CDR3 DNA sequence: TGTGCCAGTAGTATGAGGACTAGCGGCCTCACAGATACGCAGTATTTT.

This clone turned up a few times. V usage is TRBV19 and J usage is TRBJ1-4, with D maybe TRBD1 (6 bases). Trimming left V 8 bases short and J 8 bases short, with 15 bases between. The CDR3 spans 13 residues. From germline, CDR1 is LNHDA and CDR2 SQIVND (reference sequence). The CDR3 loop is CASRQVVGEKLFF. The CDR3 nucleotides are TGTGCCAGTCGACAGGTTGTGGGAGAAAAACTGTTTTTT.

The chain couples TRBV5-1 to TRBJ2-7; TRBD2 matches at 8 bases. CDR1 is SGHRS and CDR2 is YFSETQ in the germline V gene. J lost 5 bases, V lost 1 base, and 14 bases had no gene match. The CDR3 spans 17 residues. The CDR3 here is CASSLLPPGLDSNEQYF. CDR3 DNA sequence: TGCGCCAGCAGCTTGTTACCACCGGGACTAGATTCTAACGAGCAGTACTTC.

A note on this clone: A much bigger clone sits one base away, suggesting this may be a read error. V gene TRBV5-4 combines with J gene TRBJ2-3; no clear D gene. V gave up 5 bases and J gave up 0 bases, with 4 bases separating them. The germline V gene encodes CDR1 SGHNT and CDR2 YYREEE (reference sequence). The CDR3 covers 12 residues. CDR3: CASRGSTDTQYF. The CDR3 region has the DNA TGTGCCAGCAGGGGAAGCACAGATACGCAGTATTTT.

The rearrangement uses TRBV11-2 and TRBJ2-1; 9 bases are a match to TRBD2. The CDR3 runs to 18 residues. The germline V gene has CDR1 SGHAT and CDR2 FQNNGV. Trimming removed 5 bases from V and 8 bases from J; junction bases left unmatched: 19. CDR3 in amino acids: CASSPSGTAGGPLDEQFF. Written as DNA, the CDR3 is TGTGCCAGCAGCCCTTCGGGGACCGCGGGAGGGCCTTTGGATGAGCAGTTCTTC.

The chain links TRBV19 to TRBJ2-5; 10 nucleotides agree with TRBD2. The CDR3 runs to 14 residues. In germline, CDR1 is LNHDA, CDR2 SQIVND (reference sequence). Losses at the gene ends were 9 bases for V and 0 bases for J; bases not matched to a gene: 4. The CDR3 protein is CASRAGGYQETQYF. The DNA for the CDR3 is TGTGCCAGCAGAGCGGGAGGGTACCAAGAGACCCAGTACTTC.

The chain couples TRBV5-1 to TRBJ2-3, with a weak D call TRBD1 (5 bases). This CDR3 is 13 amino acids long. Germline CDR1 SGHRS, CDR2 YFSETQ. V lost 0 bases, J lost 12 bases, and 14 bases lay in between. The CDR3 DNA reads TGCGCCAGCAGCTTGGATTGGGGCCGATCACAGTATTTT. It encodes CASSLDWGRSQYF.

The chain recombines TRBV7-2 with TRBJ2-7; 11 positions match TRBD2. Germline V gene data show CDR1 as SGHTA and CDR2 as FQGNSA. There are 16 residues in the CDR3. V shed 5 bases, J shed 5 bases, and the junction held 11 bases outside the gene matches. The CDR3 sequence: CASSNRLAGGPDEQYF. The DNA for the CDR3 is TGTGCCAGCAGCAACCGATTAGCGGGAGGGCCGGACGAGCAGTACTTC.

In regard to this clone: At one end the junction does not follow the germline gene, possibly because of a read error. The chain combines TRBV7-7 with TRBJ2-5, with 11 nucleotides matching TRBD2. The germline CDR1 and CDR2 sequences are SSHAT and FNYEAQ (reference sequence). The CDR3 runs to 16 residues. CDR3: CASSSRLAGSGETQYF. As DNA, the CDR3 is TGTGCTAGCAGCTCCCGACTAGCGGGGTCCGGGGAGACCCAGTACTTC.

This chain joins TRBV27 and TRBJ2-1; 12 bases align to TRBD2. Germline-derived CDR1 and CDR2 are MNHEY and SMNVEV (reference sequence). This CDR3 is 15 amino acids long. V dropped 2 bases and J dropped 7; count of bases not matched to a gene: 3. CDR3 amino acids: CASSLRTSGNNEQFF. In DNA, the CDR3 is TGTGCCAGCAGTTTACGGACTAGCGGGAATAATGAGCAGTTCTTC.

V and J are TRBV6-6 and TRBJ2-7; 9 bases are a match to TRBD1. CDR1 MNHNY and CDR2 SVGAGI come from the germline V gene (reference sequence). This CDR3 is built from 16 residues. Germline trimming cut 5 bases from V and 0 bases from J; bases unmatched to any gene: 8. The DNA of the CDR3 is TGTGCCAGCAGTCCATTATCGGACAGGGGCTCCTACGAGCAGTACTTC. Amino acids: CASSPLSDRGSYEQYF.

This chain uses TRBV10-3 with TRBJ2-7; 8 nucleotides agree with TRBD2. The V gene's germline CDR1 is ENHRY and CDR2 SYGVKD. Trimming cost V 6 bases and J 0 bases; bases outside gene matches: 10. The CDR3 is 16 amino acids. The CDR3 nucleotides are TGTGCCATCAGCAAAAAGCCAGCGGGAGACTCCTACGAGCAGTACTTC. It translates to CAISKKPAGDSYEQYF.

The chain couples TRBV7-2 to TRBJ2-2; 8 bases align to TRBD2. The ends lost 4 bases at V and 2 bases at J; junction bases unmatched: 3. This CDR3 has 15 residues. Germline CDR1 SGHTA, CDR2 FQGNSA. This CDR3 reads CASSSTSGNTGELFF. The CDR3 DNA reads TGTGCCAGCAGCTCAACTAGCGGTAACACCGGGGAGCTGTTTTTT.

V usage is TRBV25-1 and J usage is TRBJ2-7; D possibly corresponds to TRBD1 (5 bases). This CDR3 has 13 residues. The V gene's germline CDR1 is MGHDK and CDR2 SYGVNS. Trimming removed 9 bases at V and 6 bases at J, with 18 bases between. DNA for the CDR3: TGTGCCAGTCGCGTAGGGGCAGGAGCCGAGCAGTACTTC. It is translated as CASRVGAGAEQYF.

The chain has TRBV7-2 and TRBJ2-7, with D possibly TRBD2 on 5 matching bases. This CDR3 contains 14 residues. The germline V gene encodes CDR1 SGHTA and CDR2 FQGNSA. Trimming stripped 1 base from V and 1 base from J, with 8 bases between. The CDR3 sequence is CASSLERTSYEQYF. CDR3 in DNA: TGTGCCAGCAGCTTAGAGCGGACGTCCTACGAGCAGTACTTC.

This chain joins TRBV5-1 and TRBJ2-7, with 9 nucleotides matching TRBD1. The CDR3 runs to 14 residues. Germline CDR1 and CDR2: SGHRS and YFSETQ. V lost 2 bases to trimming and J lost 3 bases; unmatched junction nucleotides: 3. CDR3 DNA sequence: TGCGCCAGCAGCTTAGGGACAGGGTACTACGAGCAGTACTTC. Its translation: CASSLGTGYYEQYF.